A single sample is the source of the 14 T cell receptor beta chains below, sequenced in a study of CD8+CD57+ T cells in acquired aplastic anemia. The TCR beta profiling, which covered VDJ combination and CDR3 sequence, was carried out using genomic DNA as the template. From the reads, TCRdb called clonotypes with MiXCR, one entry per CDR3 protein. The repertoire has about 180,000 distinct CDR3 sequences, around 45% of them found once; the top ten carry under 3.5%. Sequencing used sorted CD4+, CD8+, or CD8+CD57+ T cells (not recorded which) from PBMCs. These receptors all stem from a human donor in good health.

This chain uses TRBV7-3 with TRBJ2-5; TRBD1 matches 7 bases. The CDR3 runs to 15 residues. Per germline, CDR1 SGHTA and CDR2 FQGTGA. The J segment lost 0 bases and the V segment lost 5 bases, leaving 6 bases of the junction unmatched. CDR3 residues: CASSNHGTDQETQYF. CDR3 coding DNA: TGTGCCAGCAGCAACCACGGGACAGACCAAGAGACCCAGTACTTC.

This clonotype was observed many times. The chain employs TRBV7-2 and TRBJ1-2, with TRBD1 matching 10 bases. The V gene's germline CDR1 is SGHTA and CDR2 FQGNSA. The CDR3 runs 18 residues. Germline trimming cut 0 bases from V and 4 bases from J; bases unmatched to any gene: 11. The DNA of the CDR3 is TGTGCCAGCAGCTTAGCGATGTTCCGGGACAGGGGCGCCTATGGCTACACCTTC. It is translated as CASSLAMFRDRGAYGYTF.

Comments on this clonotype: A much larger clone differs from this one at a single base, so this may be a read error. The rearrangement links TRBV5-5 to TRBJ1-5; tentatively, D is TRBD1 (5 bases). CDR1 is SGHKS, CDR2 YYEKEE, per germline (reference sequence). The length of the CDR3 is 15 residues. V was cut by 0 bases and J by 4 bases, with 11 bases left in between. The CDR3 loop is CASSLAGAGNQPQHF. The CDR3 DNA sequence: TGTGCCAGCAGCTTGGCCGGGGCAGGGAATCAGCCCCAGCATTTT.

The V and J genes are TRBV29-1 and TRBJ2-3; tentative D call: TRBD1 (5 bases). The germline V and J ends were trimmed by 2 bases and 3 bases, with 15 bases remaining between them. Per the germline V gene, CDR1 is SQVTM and CDR2 is ANQGSEA. The CDR3 has 15 residues. Here the CDR3 reads CSVERTPQATDTQYF. The DNA for the CDR3 is TGCAGCGTTGAACGGACACCCCAGGCGACAGATACGCAGTATTTT.

This chain connects TRBV20-1 to TRBJ1-4; TRBD1 matches 7 bases. Germline V gene sequence: CDR1 DFQATT, CDR2 SNEGSKA (reference sequence). The CDR3 has 14 amino acids. Losses at the gene ends were 6 bases for V and 5 bases for J; bases not matched to a gene: 9. The CDR3 here is CSANWGTENEKLFF. The DNA of the CDR3 is TGCAGTGCGAATTGGGGGACAGAGAATGAAAAACTGTTTTTT.

The genes are TRBV19 and TRBJ1-5; no clear D. In germline, CDR1 is LNHDA, CDR2 SQIVND (reference sequence). V was shortened by 6 bases and J by 4 bases, with 10 bases between the two germline ends. The CDR3 extends over 13 amino acids. The CDR3 loop reads CASRGSQNQPQHF. The CDR3 region has the DNA TGTGCCAGTAGAGGTTCGCAAAATCAGCCCCAGCATTTT.

There are a few counts of this clonotype. The genes are TRBV6-2 or TRBV6-3 and TRBJ2-2, with a tentative D call TRBD2 (5 bases). The V and J ends lost 2 bases and 0 bases respectively, with 10 bases between them. Germline lookup yields CDR1 MNHEY and CDR2 SVGEGT. CDR3 length equals 16 residues. The CDR3 DNA follows: TGTGCCAGCAGTTACGGGTCTAGCTCGAACACCGGGGAGCTGTTTTTT. It translates to CASSYGSSSNTGELFF.

This chain joins TRBV29-1 and TRBJ2-7; 15 bases are shared with TRBD2. This CDR3 is 15 amino acids long. V trimming: 2 bases; J trimming: 4 bases; junction bases outside the gene matches: 3. Germline-derived CDR1 and CDR2 are SQVTM and ANQGSEA. Here the CDR3 reads CSVELGTSGRYEQYF. The CDR3, as DNA: TGCAGCGTTGAACTCGGGACTAGCGGGAGGTACGAGCAGTACTTC.

A note on this clonotype: Being one base from a much bigger clone, this may be a read error. The chain is built from TRBV5-1 and TRBJ1-4, with D unclear. CDR3 length equals 15 residues. Germline V lookup: CDR1 SGHRS, CDR2 YFSETQ. The CDR3 DNA sequence: TGCGCCAGCAGCATGGATGGCGCGACTAATGAAAAACTGCTTTTT. Translated, it gives CASSMDGATNEKLLF.

The J gene is TRBJ2-7, the V gene TRBV20-1; the D is unclear. Per the germline V gene, CDR1 is DFQATT and CDR2 is SNEGSKA (reference sequence). V was shortened by 6 bases and J by 5 bases, with 20 bases between the two germline ends. This CDR3 has 14 amino acids. The CDR3 region has the DNA TGCAGTGCCGCAAACGGGCGGTGGCCCCACGAGCAGTACTTC. Its translation is CSAANGRWPHEQYF.

J is TRBJ1-2 and V is TRBV12-3 or TRBV12-4, with D possibly matching TRBD1 (6 bases). This CDR3 region has 13 residues. Trimming shortened V by 6 bases and J by 3 bases, and 11 bases separated the two germline ends. The CDR3 region is CASREQGYYGYTF. DNA of the CDR3: TGTGCCAGCAGGGAACAGGGTTACTATGGCTACACCTTC.

This rearrangement joins TRBV20-1 to TRBJ1-1; D remains ambiguous. This CDR3 region has 13 residues. Looked up from germline, CDR1 is DFQATT and CDR2 is SNEGSKA (reference sequence). V was clipped by 0 bases and J by 4 bases, with 9 bases between them. The CDR3 sequence is CSARDPLLTEAFF. CDR3 nucleotide sequence: TGCAGTGCTAGAGATCCACTTCTCACTGAAGCTTTCTTT.

This clonotype was seen more than once but under ten times. V is TRBV5-4 and J is TRBJ1-2; D is uncertain. The length of the CDR3 is 15 residues. Looked up from germline, CDR1 is SGHNT and CDR2 is YYREEE (reference sequence). V lost 0 bases, J lost 1 base, and 10 bases lay in between. The CDR3 sequence: CASSLGGTDNYGYTF. CDR3 sequence (DNA): TGTGCCAGCAGCTTGGGAGGAACAGATAACTATGGCTACACCTTC.

This sequence joins TRBV19 and TRBJ1-2, with a tentative D call TRBD1 (6 bases). The V end was cut by 9 bases, the J end by 8 bases, with 19 bases between. CDR1 and CDR2 from the germline V gene are LNHDA and SQIVND (reference sequence). The CDR3 runs 13 residues. CDR3 coding DNA: TGTGCCAGCAGTTTTTCCTCAGGGGTAGGCTACACCTTC. This gives the protein CASSFSSGVGYTF.